Following are 13 T cell receptor beta chains from one sample sequenced in a study of cytomegalovirus exposure and HLA in healthy donors. PCR involved 60 Vbeta and 13 Jbeta primers. The protocol was immunoSEQ multiplex PCR, while the TCRdb copy is restricted to in-frame clones and leaves out a portion. The sample's table shows about 210,000 clones. The sample taken for sequencing was PBMCs. Receptors originate from a woman under 40 in good health and CMV-seropositive.

The rearrangement links TRBV28 to TRBJ2-1; the D gene is possibly TRBD2 (5 bases). The V gene's germline CDR1 is MDHEN and CDR2 SYDVKM. This CDR3 is built from 13 residues. With 10 bases removed from V and 0 bases from J, the gap between germline ends came to 10 bases. The CDR3 coding sequence is TGTGCCACCTCCGGGGACTCCTACAATGAGCAGTTCTTC. Translating it yields CATSGDSYNEQFF.

A word on this clone: At one end, the junction sequence differs from germline, possibly due to a read error. This chain uses TRBV7-2 with TRBJ1-5; D may be TRBD1 (5 bases). The CDR3 extends over 17 amino acids. Germline CDR1 SGHTA, CDR2 FQGNSA. CDR3 loop: CASSVAGAGRLGQPQHF. The CDR3 DNA is TGTGCCAGCAGCGTAGCTGGGGCAGGGAGGTTGGGGCAGCCCCAGCATTTT.

V usage is TRBV10-1 and J usage is TRBJ2-3; TRBD1 aligns across 8 bases. J was trimmed by 6 bases and V by 7 bases; bases with no gene match: 9. Germline V lookup: CDR1 WNHNN, CDR2 SYGVQD (reference sequence). The CDR3 extends over 14 amino acids. CDR3 loop: CASKMGQEGDTQYF. The CDR3 DNA follows: TGCGCCAGCAAGATGGGACAGGAGGGGGATACGCAGTATTTT.

The V gene is TRBV7-7, the J gene TRBJ2-3; 7 bases are shared with TRBD1. Germline V gene sequence: CDR1 SSHAT, CDR2 FNYEAQ (reference sequence). This CDR3 comprises 14 residues. With 5 bases clipped from V and 4 bases from J, the junction kept 6 bases outside the gene matches. Written as DNA, the CDR3 is TGTGCCAGCAGCCCCGACAGGGCCGCAGATACGCAGTATTTT. It yields the protein CASSPDRAADTQYF.

To note about this clone: Other nucleotide sequences in the sample specify the same CDR3. The rearrangement joins TRBV4-3 to TRBJ1-5; weak D call: TRBD1 (6 bases). V gave up 3 bases and J gave up 1 base, with 13 bases separating them. CDR1 is LGHNA, CDR2 YSLEER, per germline. This CDR3 is 16 amino acids long. The CDR3 is CASSQGASGSNQPQHF. The CDR3 DNA reads as TGCGCCAGCAGCCAGGGGGCCTCAGGGAGCAATCAGCCCCAGCATTTT.

V gene TRBV6-5 combines with J gene TRBJ1-2; TRBD1 is a possible D gene (5 bases). Germline assignment: CDR1 MNHEY and CDR2 SVGAGI. V shed 4 bases and J shed 5 bases, with 14 bases lying between them. This CDR3 spans 14 amino acids. The CDR3 DNA follows: TGTGCCAGCAGTTCCCCGGGGCGGGGGTATGGCTACACCTTC. Translation: CASSSPGRGYGYTF.

The rearrangement links TRBV5-4 to TRBJ2-5; weak D call: TRBD1 (6 bases). Per the germline V gene, CDR1 is SGHNT and CDR2 is YYREEE (reference sequence). The CDR3 loop spans 15 amino acids. With 4 bases removed from V and 5 bases from J, the gap between germline ends came to 18 bases. The CDR3 loop reads CASSPSRGVAETQYF. In nucleotides, the CDR3 is TGTGCCAGCAGCCCATCCAGGGGAGTTGCGGAGACCCAGTACTTC. The whole variable domain, remainder taken from reference TRBV5-4 and TRBJ2-5, is ETGVTQSPTHLIKTRGQQVTLRCSSQSGHNTVSWYQQALGQGPQFIFQYYREEENGRGNFPPRFSGLQFPNYSSELNVNALELDDSALYLCASSPSRGVAETQYFGPGTRLLVL.

The rearrangement joins TRBV10-1 to TRBJ1-6; D not resolved. There are 13 residues in the CDR3. V gave up 2 bases and J gave up 7 bases, with 6 bases separating them. CDR1 is WNHNN and CDR2 is SYGVQD in the germline V gene (reference sequence). The DNA of the CDR3 is TGCGCCAGCAGTGAGGTCCTGAATTCACCCCTCCACTTT. It is translated as CASSEVLNSPLHF.

The chain joins TRBV10-3 to TRBJ2-3; D is undetermined. The length of the CDR3 is 14 residues. Germline CDR1 and CDR2: ENHRY and SYGVKD. V dropped 2 bases and J dropped 6 bases, with 12 bases sitting between them. CDR3 in DNA: TGTGCCATCAGTGAGGTTTCTAGTGATGATACGCAGTATTTT. It yields the protein CAISEVSSDDTQYF.

J is TRBJ2-7 and V is TRBV13; 7 nucleotides align to TRBD1. Germline V gene sequence: CDR1 PRHDT, CDR2 FYEKMQ (reference sequence). The CDR3 contains 15 residues. V gave up 4 bases and J gave up 8 bases; unmatched junction bases: 14. CDR3 nucleotide sequence: TGTGCCAGCAGCTCGTACGGGACAGTCGGTGCGCAGCAGTACTTC. It is translated as CASSSYGTVGAQQYF.

The chain employs TRBV5-1 and TRBJ2-2, with D unclear. V lost 1 base, J lost 0 bases, and 13 bases lay in between. The CDR3 contains 17 residues. Germline values: CDR1 SGHRS, CDR2 YFSETQ. CDR3 amino acids: CASSLTANTPNTGELFF. CDR3 DNA sequence: TGCGCCAGCAGCTTGACAGCAAATACACCGAACACCGGGGAGCTGTTTTTT.

This chain links TRBV28 with TRBJ2-7; 11 nucleotides match TRBD2. This CDR3 contains 18 residues. Per germline, CDR1 MDHEN and CDR2 SYDVKM. Unmatched junction bases numbered 17, after V lost 7 bases and J lost 3 bases. CDR3 DNA: TGTGCCAGCACCCCCGGGGGGCTAGCGGGAGGCCGATTCTACGAGCAGTACTTC. Translation gives CASTPGGLAGGRFYEQYF. Complete variable domain (other parts from reference TRBV28 and TRBJ2-7): DVKVTQSSRYLVKRTGEKVFLECVQDMDHENMFWYRQDPGLGLRLIYFSYDVKMKEKGDIPEGYSVSREKKERFSLILESASTNQTSMYLCASTPGGLAGGRFYEQYFGPGTRLTVT.

V and J are TRBV19 and TRBJ1-1, with a possible D match to TRBD1 (5 bases). Germline CDR1 LNHDA, CDR2 SQIVND (reference sequence). The V end lost 5 bases, the J end lost 2 bases, and 15 bases lay between the germline ends. The length of the CDR3 is 15 residues. CDR3 DNA sequence: TGTGCCAGTAGTCCTAACTTCCAGGGAAACACTGAAGCTTTCTTT. Its translation is CASSPNFQGNTEAFF. The full variable domain, completed using reference TRBV19 and TRBJ1-1, is DGGITQSPKYLFRKEGQNVTLSCEQNLNHDAMYWYRQDPGQGLRLIYYSQIVNDFQKGDIAEGYSVSREKKESFPLTVTSAQKNPTAFYLCASSPNFQGNTEAFFGQGTRLTVV.